These T cell receptor beta chains were read from a single sample in a study of a mutant IDH1 vaccine in newly diagnosed glioma. These receptors have no identified antigens. Method: immunoSEQ multiplex PCR; TCRdb's copy keeps in-frame clones and lacks some. Among tens of thousands of clones, around 87% were seen once, and the ten largest hold more than 1.5%. The material was PBMCs, obtained from a glioma patient whose treatment included an IDH1 peptide vaccine. The receptor set was obtained from a man in his thirties or forties with glioma. Both conserved end residues are part of each CDR3. Each record gives: D gene, V gene, clone size, J gene, CDR3 DNA, CDR3 protein. D genes are given only for firm matches. Size tells how often a clone was seen (once, few, many) or the class of an expanded clone, and some rows leave it out.

TRBD2	TRBV6-1	NA	TRBJ2-2	TGTGCCAGCAGCGGAGCGGGACCGAACACCGGGGAGCTGTTTTTT	CASSGAGPNTGELFF
NA	TRBV9	NA	TRBJ2-1	TGTGCCAGCAGCGCAACAGGGTTCTACAATGAGCAGTTCTTC	CASSATGFYNEQFF
NA	TRBV5-1	NA	TRBJ2-7	TGCGCCAGCAGCCTTCCCGGACAATACGATGAGCAGTACTTC	CASSLPGQYDEQYF
TRBD1	TRBV19	NA	TRBJ2-3	TGTGCCAGCGGACAGGGGGATACGCAGTATTTT	CASGQGDTQYF
NA	TRBV7-9	NA	TRBJ1-1	TGTGCCAGCAGTCTAATCAAGGGCTGGGTAACTGAAGCTTTCTTT	CASSLIKGWVTEAFF
TRBD1	TRBV7-8	NA	TRBJ2-7	TGTGCCAGCAGCTCCCTCGGACAGGTCTCCTCCTACGAGCAGTACTTC	CASSSLGQVSSYEQYF
NA	TRBV10-3	NA	TRBJ2-1	TGTGCCATCAGTACTGATAAGGGAGTCAATGAGCAGTTCTTC	CAISTDKGVNEQFF
NA	TRBV5-4	NA	TRBJ1-3	TGTGTCAGCAGCTTCGGCCCGGTGGCTGGAAACACCATATATTTT	CVSSFGPVAGNTIYF
TRBD2	TRBV19	NA	TRBJ2-3	TGTGCCAGTAGACTCCGAGATAGCGGGGCCGGAAACACAGATACGCAGTATTTT	CASRLRDSGAGNTDTQYF
NA	TRBV5-4	NA	TRBJ2-7	TGTGCCAGCAGAGCCGGGACGGGAAGTATCCACGAGCAGTACTTC	CASRAGTGSIHEQYF
TRBD1	TRBV9	NA	TRBJ2-1	TGTGCCAGCACAGAAGGGGGCAGAGACAATGAGCAGTTCTTC	CASTEGGRDNEQFF
NA	TRBV7-2	few	TRBJ2-7	TGTGCCAGCATCGGCTCCTCCTACGAGCAGTACTTC	CASIGSSYEQYF
NA	TRBV18	NA	TRBJ1-5	TGTGCCAGCTCACCAGGGGTTATACAGCCCCAGCATTTT	CASSPGVIQPQHF
TRBD2	TRBV4-3	NA	TRBJ2-6	TGCGCCAGGTGCGGCGGGGGTAACTCTGGGGCCAACGTCCTGACTTTC	CARCGGGNSGANVLTF
NA	TRBV28	NA	TRBJ1-1	TGTGCCAGCAGTTTTGGCAGGGTGGCTCGGGTGTCGTCCCAATCCCTCGGAGCTTTCTTT	CASSFGRVARVSSQSLGAFF
NA	TRBV15	once	TRBJ2-5	TGTGCCACCAGCAGATGGGACTCGGGGGAGGCAGAGACCCAGTACTTC	CATSRWDSGEAETQYF
NA	TRBV9	NA	TRBJ1-1	TGTGCCAGCAGCCCCCGGGCCTTGAACACTGAAGCTTTCTTT	CASSPRALNTEAFF